This T cell receptor (beta chain) originates from a study of T-cell memory formation after mild COVID-19. TCRdb re-called the 5' RACE reads through MiXCR, storing one row per CDR3 protein. The sample carries roughly 620,000 distinct CDR3 sequences, roughly 18% recorded once. Germline loops: CDR1 SGHRS, CDR2 YFSETQ. V was pared by 1 base and J by 8 bases, with 15 bases between. There are 15 residues in the CDR3. The sequence derives from an adult woman who had mild COVID-19 (a few samples of this study predate the infection). Cell type and time point are not known. The rearrangement uses TRBV5-1 and TRBJ1-4; D might be TRBD1 (5 bases). Sample: PBMCs or a T cell subset sorted from them (not recorded which). Here the CDR3 reads CASSLTSETAEKLFF. Written as DNA, the CDR3 is TGCGCCAGCAGCTTGACCTCAGAGACAGCCGAAAAACTGTTTTTT.